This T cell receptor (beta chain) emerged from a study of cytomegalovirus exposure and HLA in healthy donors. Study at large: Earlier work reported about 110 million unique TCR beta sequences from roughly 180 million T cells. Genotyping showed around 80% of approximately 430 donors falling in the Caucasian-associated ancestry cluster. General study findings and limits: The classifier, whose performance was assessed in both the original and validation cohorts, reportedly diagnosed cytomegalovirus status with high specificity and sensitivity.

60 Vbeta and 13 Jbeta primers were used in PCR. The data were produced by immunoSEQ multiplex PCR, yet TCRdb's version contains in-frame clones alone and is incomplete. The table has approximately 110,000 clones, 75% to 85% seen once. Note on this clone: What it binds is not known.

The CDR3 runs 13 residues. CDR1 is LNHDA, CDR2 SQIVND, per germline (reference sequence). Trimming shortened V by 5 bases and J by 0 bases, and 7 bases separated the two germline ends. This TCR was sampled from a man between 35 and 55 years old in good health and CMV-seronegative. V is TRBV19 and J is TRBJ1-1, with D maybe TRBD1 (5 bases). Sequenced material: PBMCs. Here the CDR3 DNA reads TGTGCCAGTAGTTTGGGGCTGAACACTGAAGCTTTCTTT. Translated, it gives CASSLGLNTEAFF.